Following are 29 T cell receptor beta chains from one sample sequenced in a study of T cell changes during pregnancy in multiple sclerosis. The protocol was immunoSEQ multiplex PCR, while the TCRdb copy is restricted to in-frame clones and leaves out a portion. Of more than 45,000 clones detected, approximately 92% appear once; the ten largest clones hold less than 0.65%. The sequencing used CD4+ T cells from peripheral blood mononuclear cells, collected after pregnancy. The receptors stem from a female donor with multiple sclerosis, enrolled in a pregnancy study.

The V gene is TRBV11-2, the J gene TRBJ2-2, with a tentative D call TRBD2 (6 bases). CDR1 and CDR2 (germline): SGHAT, FQNNGV. The CDR3 extends over 17 amino acids. Trimming took off 6 bases at V and 1 base at J, with 18 bases between the two ends. The CDR3 nucleotides read TGTGCCAGCAGATCCCCCCCCGGGACTTTGAACACCGGGGAGCTGTTTTTT. It codes for CASRSPPGTLNTGELFF.

The V call is TRBV18, the J call TRBJ2-1, with 8 bases matching TRBD2. Germline V gene sequence: CDR1 KGHSH, CDR2 LQKENI. The J segment lost 9 bases and the V segment lost 3 bases, leaving 13 bases of the junction unmatched. There are 16 residues in the CDR3. This chain's CDR3 is CASSPLKEAGGGEQFF. The CDR3 nucleotides read TGTGCCAGCTCACCCCTAAAGGAGGCGGGAGGCGGTGAGCAGTTCTTC.

This clone was counted a single time. The genes are TRBV2 and TRBJ2-1, with 13 bases lining up with TRBD2. CDR3 length: 15 amino acids. Trimming took 3 bases from V and 8 from J; bases not matched to a gene: 4. Germline CDR1 reads SNHLY; CDR2 reads FYNNEI. The CDR3 protein is CASSDGLAGDYEQFF. CDR3 nucleotide sequence: TGTGCCAGCAGTGACGGACTAGCGGGAGACTATGAGCAGTTCTTC.

The rearrangement uses TRBV7-2 and TRBJ2-7, with 8 bases fitting TRBD2. V lost 2 bases to trimming and J lost 6 bases; unmatched junction nucleotides: 12. CDR3 length: 16 amino acids. Germline V gives CDR1 SGHTA, CDR2 FQGNSA. DNA for the CDR3: TGTGCCAGCAGCTTATCGGGGCGACTAGCGATAAGCGAGCAGTACTTC. Its protein is CASSLSGRLAISEQYF. The full variable domain, rest sourced from reference TRBV7-2 and TRBJ2-7, is GAGVSQSPSNKVTEKGKDVELRCDPISGHTALYWYRQSLGQGLEFLIYFQGNSAPDKSGLPSDRFSAERTGGSVSTLTIQRTQQEDSAVYLCASSLSGRLAISEQYFGPGTRLTVT.

This chain joins TRBV2 and TRBJ2-1; 8 bases align to TRBD2. CDR3 size: 13 residues. The ends lost 4 bases at V and 5 bases at J; junction bases unmatched: 1. Germline values: CDR1 SNHLY, CDR2 FYNNEI. The CDR3 loop is CASSAGRDNEQFF. The CDR3, as DNA: TGTGCCAGCAGTGCCGGGAGGGACAATGAGCAGTTCTTC.

The chain joins TRBV18 to TRBJ2-1, with 7 bases that match TRBD2. Germline CDR1 is KGHSH and CDR2 is LQKENI. The CDR3 extends over 14 amino acids. Trimming cost V 3 bases and J 4 bases; bases outside gene matches: 3. The CDR3 sequence: CASSPTSAYNEQFF. CDR3 bases: TGTGCCAGCTCACCCACTAGCGCGTACAATGAGCAGTTCTTC.

The chain has TRBV7-2 and TRBJ2-5; 8 bases are a match to TRBD1. J was trimmed by 2 bases and V by 9 bases; bases with no gene match: 8. The CDR3 has 14 amino acids. Per germline, CDR1 SGHTA and CDR2 FQGNSA. CDR3 amino acids: CASAGGSAQETQYF. DNA of the CDR3: TGTGCCAGTGCAGGGGGCTCGGCTCAAGAGACCCAGTACTTC.

The gene calls are TRBV6-5 and TRBJ2-1, with TRBD2 matching 8 bases. Germline assignment: CDR1 MNHEY and CDR2 SVGAGI. The CDR3 spans 13 residues. V gave up 6 bases and J gave up 10 bases; unmatched junction bases: 8. The CDR3 sequence is CASRTSGRGEQFF. The CDR3 nucleotides are TGTGCCAGCAGAACTAGCGGTAGGGGAGAGCAGTTCTTC.

The rearrangement joins TRBV29-1 to TRBJ2-3; D might be TRBD2 (6 bases). This CDR3 spans 12 amino acids. The germline CDR1 and CDR2 sequences are SQVTM and ANQGSEA. Trimming left V 7 bases short and J 5 bases short, with 13 bases between. The CDR3 sequence: CSGGENRDTQYF. DNA of the CDR3: TGCAGCGGGGGGGAAAATAGAGATACGCAGTATTTT.

The rearrangement uses TRBV6-5 and TRBJ2-7; 10 positions match TRBD1. The V segment lost 5 bases and the J segment 6 bases; nucleotides outside the gene matches: 10. The CDR3 has 15 residues. Germline V gene data show CDR1 as MNHEY and CDR2 as SVGAGI. CDR3 coding DNA: TGTGCCAGCAGTCCGGACAGGGGGTCCCTCCCCGAGCAGTACTTC. This translates into CASSPDRGSLPEQYF.

The gene calls are TRBV27 and TRBJ1-1; D is uncertain. Germline loops: CDR1 MNHEY, CDR2 SMNVEV (reference sequence). V lost 10 bases, J lost 3 bases, and 18 bases lay in between. The CDR3 has 14 amino acids. The CDR3: CANLGHSRDTEAFF. The CDR3 coding sequence is TGTGCCAACCTCGGCCATTCCCGGGACACTGAAGCTTTCTTT.

V and J are TRBV6-1 and TRBJ1-2; 7 nucleotides agree with TRBD1. Germline values: CDR1 MNHNS, CDR2 SASEGT. V was clipped by 5 bases and J by 6 bases; unmatched bases: 6. This CDR3 comprises 13 residues. The CDR3 bases are TGTGCCAGCAGTCGAGACAGGGTTGATGGCTACACCTTC. It translates to CASSRDRVDGYTF.

The chain has TRBV6-5 and TRBJ2-7; D possibly corresponds to TRBD2 (5 bases). V was shortened by 5 bases and J by 2 bases, with 10 bases between the two germline ends. Germline V lookup: CDR1 MNHEY, CDR2 SVGAGI. The CDR3 is made up of 13 amino acids. Written as DNA, the CDR3 is TGTGCCAGCAGTCTCTCGAGGGCCTACGAGCAGTACTTC. Translation: CASSLSRAYEQYF.

V gene TRBV9 combines with J gene TRBJ2-3, with 8 bases identical to TRBD1. The CDR3 length is 16 residues. V was clipped by 3 bases and J by 0 bases; unmatched bases: 6. Germline V gene data show CDR1 as SGDLS and CDR2 as YYNGEE. The CDR3 spells CASSEGQGRSTDTQYF. CDR3 bases: TGTGCCAGCAGCGAAGGACAGGGCAGGAGCACAGATACGCAGTATTTT.

Turning to this clone: This specimen includes other DNA sequences encoding the same CDR3. CDR3 bases: TGTGCCAGCTCACCCGAGACAGCTAACTATGGCTACACCTTC. Amino acid sequence: CASSPETANYGYTF. The gene calls are TRBV18 and TRBJ1-2; a weak D match, TRBD1 (5 bases). Germline CDR1 is KGHSH and CDR2 is LQKENI. The V and J ends lost 3 bases and 0 bases respectively, with 8 bases between them. CDR3 length equals 14 residues.

This sequence joins TRBV27 and TRBJ2-1; 7 nucleotides match TRBD2. The V gene's germline CDR1 is MNHEY and CDR2 SMNVEV (reference sequence). The CDR3 contains 13 residues. V dropped 3 bases and J dropped 9; count of bases not matched to a gene: 5. CDR3 in DNA: TGTGCCAGCAGTTTGGGAGGGGACCTTGAGCAGTTCTTC. As protein: CASSLGGDLEQFF.

This chain uses TRBV7-8 with TRBJ2-2; TRBD2 might be the D (6 bases). The V end was cut by 5 bases, the J end by 5 bases, with 15 bases between. This CDR3 has 15 residues. The germline gives CDR1 SGHVS, CDR2 FQNEAQ. The CDR3 DNA sequence: TGTGCCAGCAGCCGCGGAGGGACGGGAACCGGGGAGCTGTTTTTT. Translating it yields CASSRGGTGTGELFF.

V is TRBV7-3 and J is TRBJ2-1; no firm D call. With 2 bases removed from V and 6 bases from J, the gap between germline ends came to 14 bases. Per the germline V gene, CDR1 is SGHTA and CDR2 is FQGTGA. CDR3 size: 15 residues. CDR3 in DNA: TGTGCCAGCAGCTTAGTTTCTAGTTGGGTCAATGAGCAGTTCTTC. Translating gives CASSLVSSWVNEQFF.

This clone occurred once. The DNA for the CDR3 is TGTGCCAGCAGCTTCGGGGGACAGTCCGGGGAGCTGTTTTTT. Translation gives CASSFGGQSGELFF. The chain couples TRBV7-8 to TRBJ2-2; a possible D gene is TRBD1 (7 bases). The CDR3 is 14 residues long. The V and J ends lost 3 bases and 6 bases respectively, with 11 bases between them. CDR1 SGHVS and CDR2 FQNEAQ come from the germline V gene.

The J gene is TRBJ2-7, the V gene TRBV2; D is unclear. This CDR3 comprises 11 residues. Trimming took off 5 bases at V and 4 bases at J, with 6 bases between the two ends. Germline V gene data show CDR1 as SNHLY and CDR2 as FYNNEI. The CDR3 bases are TGTGCCAGCAGTTCAGGTTACGAGCAGTACTTC. It translates to CASSSGYEQYF.

This clone appeared many times. The rearrangement joins TRBV18 to TRBJ1-2, with TRBD1 matching 7 bases. CDR1 is KGHSH, CDR2 LQKENI, per germline. The V segment lost 4 bases and the J segment 0 bases; nucleotides outside the gene matches: 2. This CDR3 comprises 14 residues. The CDR3 sequence is CASSQGASNYGYTF. The CDR3 coding sequence is TGTGCCAGCTCACAGGGGGCCTCTAACTATGGCTACACCTTC.

The rearrangement links TRBV6-7 to TRBJ2-2; weak D call: TRBD1 (5 bases). TRBV6-7 belongs to the ORF category, with a function that is uncertain. The length of the CDR3 is 17 residues. V lost 4 bases and J lost 0, with 15 bases in between. CDR3 coding DNA: TGTGCCAGCAGTTTAAGACAGAACACTACGAACACCGGGGAGCTGTTTTTT. Translation: CASSLRQNTTNTGELFF.

This chain uses TRBV7-2 with TRBJ2-1; a possible D gene is TRBD1 (5 bases). This CDR3 is built from 16 residues. V was pared by 6 bases and J by 7 bases, with 22 bases between. Germline V gene data show CDR1 as SGHTA and CDR2 as FQGNSA. The CDR3: CASRKSEWSPGNEQFF. The CDR3 nucleotides are TGTGCCAGCAGGAAAAGTGAGTGGAGCCCAGGGAATGAGCAGTTCTTC.

This rearrangement joins TRBV10-3 to TRBJ2-7, with 7 bases that match TRBD2. This CDR3 comprises 15 residues. The germline V gene encodes CDR1 ENHRY and CDR2 SYGVKD. With V trimmed by 0 bases and J by 5 bases, 7 bases remained unmatched. CDR3: CAISESGGGENEQYF. The CDR3 DNA follows: TGTGCCATCAGTGAGTCGGGGGGAGGGGAGAACGAGCAGTACTTC.

This clone was observed a single time. The chain recombines TRBV2 with TRBJ2-1; D gene ambiguous. Trimming took 2 bases from V and 10 from J, leaving 6 bases between them. Germline loops: CDR1 SNHLY, CDR2 FYNNEI. This CDR3 comprises 11 residues. CDR3 nucleotide sequence: TGTGCCAGCAGTGAACTACGAGAGCAGTTCTTC. It yields the protein CASSELREQFF.

On this clone: Other DNA sequences in this sample translate to the same CDR3. V is TRBV28 and J is TRBJ2-7; the D is unclear. Trimming took 3 bases from V and 3 from J, leaving 6 bases between them. Germline assignment: CDR1 MDHEN and CDR2 SYDVKM. This CDR3 region has 12 residues. In nucleotides, the CDR3 is TGTGCCAGCAGTTTGTCCAGCTACGAGCAGTACTTC. It encodes CASSLSSYEQYF.

The gene calls are TRBV29-1 and TRBJ2-1; tentatively, D is TRBD2 (5 bases). Germline values: CDR1 SQVTM, CDR2 ANQGSEA. The CDR3 runs 12 residues. Trimming left V 0 bases short and J 12 bases short, with 12 bases between. The CDR3 is CSVEETSEGQFF. CDR3 sequence (DNA): TGCAGCGTTGAAGAAACCAGTGAGGGGCAGTTCTTC.

The genes are TRBV10-3 and TRBJ2-7; TRBD2 agrees at 10 bases. Germline V gives CDR1 ENHRY, CDR2 SYGVKD. The CDR3 sequence is 16 residues long. V trimming: 0 bases; J trimming: 1 base; junction bases outside the gene matches: 3. The CDR3 protein is CAISESSGRVSYEQYF. The CDR3, as DNA: TGTGCCATCAGTGAGTCCAGCGGGAGGGTTTCCTACGAGCAGTACTTC.

This chain connects TRBV10-1 to TRBJ1-2, with 8 positions matching TRBD1. The CDR3 spans 14 residues. V dropped 4 bases and J dropped 7; count of bases not matched to a gene: 8. The V gene's germline CDR1 is WNHNN and CDR2 SYGVQD (reference sequence). CDR3 in amino acids: CASSVTGGMSGYTF. The CDR3 nucleotides are TGCGCCAGCAGTGTAACAGGGGGGATGTCTGGCTACACCTTC.